This TCR beta chain was recovered during a study of blood T cell repertoires in COVID-19. Looking at the study overall: Donors in the United States, Italy and Spain gave samples during acute or convalescent COVID-19. Nucleic acid was either cDNA or gDNA, and it came from T cells, B-cell-depleted T cells, or PBMCs.

The CDR3 consists of 18 residues. Participants were aged roughly 18 to 95 years, lived in 25 or so US areas, and enrolled virtually. All recovered Cohort 3 donors got two negative PCRs, got clearance, or saw symptom resolution. Sequencing used immunoSEQ multiplex PCR; TCRdb keeps in-frame clones, though not all of them. The sample shows around 500,000 clones, about 88% of them seen only once. The chain combines TRBV21-1 with TRBJ1-6; the D call TRBD1 from the table was never checked on the DNA. TRBV21-1 is classified as a pseudogene. This sequence originates from a woman aged 55-69 years who had recovered from COVID-19. Sequencing was done on a sample of PBMCs or T cells enriched from blood (not recorded which). The CDR3 spells CASSKSRDGDSHNSPLHF. The CDR3 DNA sequence: TGTGCCAGCAGCAAATCAAGGGATGGGGACAGCCATAATTCACCCCTCCACTTT.